This TCR beta chain was retrieved from a study of cytomegalovirus exposure and HLA in healthy donors (dated by TCRdb to about 2017). For the wider study: An earlier analysis of some 600 of the donors reported under 300 Gb of sequence data and approximately 120 million unique TCR beta sequences obtained from approximately 180 million T cells. An early release that covered about 600 HLA-typed donors contained approximately 300 gigabases of sequencing data and 65 million to 100 million unique TCR sequences. Of the 398 genotyped donors, 81% fell in the genetic ancestry cluster associated with self-reported Caucasian donors. The study was designed to test whether signatures of past pathogen exposure could be identified by cataloging public T cell receptors. Using immunosequencing, the study profiled T cell repertoires from 666 subjects and related those repertoires to cytomegalovirus serostatus. A separate validation cohort of roughly 130 different subjects was used in addition to the roughly 670-subject first cohort. High-throughput TCR immunosequencing, statistical association of individual TCRs with disease status, and machine learning were combined to predict cytomegalovirus infection status. A later analysis re-analyzed previously published TCR beta repertoires from 600 to 850 donors and added high-resolution HLA genotyping to study TCR occurrence patterns. Rather than drawing on any new phenotypic data, the later analysis identified candidate immune exposures from TCR beta sequences and the way those sequences occurred across donors. In an earlier analysis of about 590 of the donors, high-throughput TCR beta sequencing was used to judge whether each TCR beta V gene segment behaved as functional or pseudogenic. Alongside the repertoire data, information on donor age, sex, ethnicity and CMV serostatus was compiled. A later genetic analysis used genome-wide SNP genotypes for about 60% of the roughly 700 donors, treating that subset as a discovery cohort. Every discovery cohort repertoire had been produced on one sequencing platform. HLA typing covered class I and class II loci at four-digit resolution. The number of typed donors differed by locus: about 620-640 for A, B, C, DRB1 and DQB1; approximately 520 for DQA1; fewer than 610 for DPA1; and roughly 470 for DPB1. Because of strong linkage in the cohort, five DR-DQ haplotypes were treated as single units for association and clustering. Among approximately 370 genotyped donors of the cohort, an average of approximately 240,000 unique TCR beta nucleotide sequences was sequenced per donor, of which 15% to 20% were non-productive.

The full study reports these points: A later analysis found that TCR association rates varied across HLA loci, with DRB1 alleles showing the most associated TCRs and HLA-C alleles the fewest. Some 16 rarely observed V segments, including chromosome 9 orphons, were excluded from the earlier analysis of almost 600 of the donors because counts were too low. Three of the identified cytomegalovirus-associated TCR beta chains were confirmed in vitro to be specific for cytomegalovirus antigens. In the study, about 150 TCR beta chains were listed as associated with cytomegalovirus. Cytomegalovirus status was reported to be diagnosed by the classifier with high specificity and sensitivity in both the original and validation cohorts. This cohort had only TCR beta chains sequenced, and the lack of alpha or paired-chain data limited which features could be detected. While some public TCRs were present in many individuals, most TCR sequences turned up only very rarely across donors. HLA typing was unavailable for some donors at each locus, so association tests used only the typed subset. Some IMGT-functional V segments, including TRBV6-2 and TRBV6-3, could not be told apart with the 87-base-pair reads, so those segments were excluded. Specific HLA alleles were associated with 18,000 or so TCR beta sequences at a false discovery rate of 0.05 in a later analysis. Linkage disequilibrium might explain the correlated functional status among segregating V segments, but an unknown experimental factor could not be ruled out. Broadly in line with IMGT annotations, most TCR beta V segments showed up in productive rearrangements about 87% or about 30% of the time in an earlier analysis of approximately 640 of the donors. A cluster of highly shared sequence variants was judged likely to be a technical artifact of the sequencing pipeline. The authors suggested that the approach could potentially be generalized to other disease states and immunological phenotypes. For the cohort, immune exposure information was limited to CMV serostatus. A later analysis found that HLA-associated TCR beta chains were more clonally expanded and had lower generation probabilities than equally common non-associated chains. Compared with the roughly 700-donor mean, donors in an Asian-associated ancestry cluster had fewer N-insertions in productive TCRs, according to a later genetic analysis. Assigning TCR associations to individual alleles was difficult when HLA alleles, especially DR and DQ, strongly co-occurred. Presence/absence analyses assumed roughly uniform sequencing depth across donors, an assumption that may not hold. An association between a missense DCLRE1C variant and V-gene and J-gene trimming of TCR beta chains was found in a later genetic analysis and replicated in an independent cohort. In a later analysis, most CMV-associated TCR beta chains were found to appear HLA-restricted, with HLA associations seemingly driven largely by CMV exposure. A further reported finding was that TCR beta sequences accurately predicted the HLA-A and HLA-B alleles for most subjects in the first cohort. Several of the top co-occurrence clusters appeared to be linked to parvovirus B19, influenza, CMV and Epstein-Barr virus, according to a later analysis.

The cohort consisted of some 730 healthy bone marrow donors. At the time of sampling, every cohort member was nominally healthy, though immune exposures that went unrecorded were likely present. The donor was CMV seronegative and was included in the group of over 300 seronegative cohort members. Each donor provided a peripheral blood sample, and peripheral blood mononuclear cells were used for TCR beta sequencing. Genomic DNA was extracted from the blood cell samples with the Qiagen DNeasy Blood Extraction Kit. V sheds 3 bases and J sheds 2 bases, leaving 16 bases between their ends. Via the germline V gene, CDR1 is KGHSH and CDR2 LQKENI. Including the terminal cysteine and phenylalanine, the CDR3 comprises 16 residues. Only CDR3 DNA remains: 48 bases, in frame from the first base. The receptor library was made with the immunoSEQ multiplex PCR assay. A mixture of 60 forward primers for TCR Vbeta segments and 13 reverse primers for TCR Jbeta segments was used in the multiplex PCR. The CDR3 region of rearranged TCR beta genes was amplified from genomic DNA with a multiplex PCR assay. The Illumina HiSeq System was used to sequence the amplified TCR beta libraries as 87-base-pair reads. The authors processed their data as follows. In a later analysis, about 80 million unique TCR beta chains were counted across the approximately 640 repertoires, and roughly 11 million of these chains were shared by at least two donors. To remove PCR and sequencing errors, raw reads were error-corrected and collapsed into unique sequences using a nearest-neighbor algorithm that merged closely related sequences. CDR3 sequences were aligned to IMGT reference sequences to assign V, D and J gene segments. For a sequence to be retained, a match of at least six nucleotides was required to both a V gene segment and a J gene segment. Rearrangements were classified as productive when the CDR3 lacked stop codons and remained in frame with V and J, and all other rearrangements were classified as non-productive. Following IMGT convention, CDR3 was defined as the stretch from the second conserved V-encoded cysteine to the conserved J-encoded phenylalanine. The earlier analysis of some 550 of the donors excluded any sequence lacking an unambiguous match to a single V gene segment. An earlier analysis of under 750 of the donors called V segments functional above 56.7% productive rearrangements and segregating when the between-donor standard deviation exceeded 5%. A statistical classification framework was built to diagnose cytomegalovirus status from the catalog of TCR beta chain sequences. A later analysis assigned V and J genes by comparing TCR nucleotide sequences with IMGT/GENE-DB human TR gene sequences. The TCRdist pipeline was used in a later analysis to assign CDR3 sequences and most-parsimonious VDJ recombination scenarios. In a later analysis, every TCR beta chain was defined by the combination of its CDR3 amino acid sequence and its V-gene family, and reads without a unique V-gene family were dropped. To address suspected cross-contamination and a sequencing artifact, a later analysis removed roughly 640 highly shared, low-generation-probability nucleotide sequences. In a later analysis, a clonal expansion index for each public chain was calculated from normalized within-repertoire ranks of inferred template counts. A later analysis computed generation probabilities with a VDJ recombination model fitted to out-of-frame rearrangements, and checked the results against IGoR. A later analysis scored TCR-TCR, TCR-HLA and TCR-CMV co-occurrence with hypergeometric tests, applying a repertoire-size bias correction to TCR pairs. In a later analysis, false discovery rates were estimated by permuting HLA or CMV assignments 20 times. In a later analysis, co-occurring TCRs were grouped with DBSCAN, and TCRdist sequence similarity was added when clustering was performed within HLA-allele-positive subsets. Repertoires with fewer than 30,000 or more than 120,000 public chains, plus five repertoires with anomalous nucleotide sharing, were excluded from co-occurrence clustering. Held by TCRdb, this immuneACCESS table contains in-frame sequences only and omits some clones. Under half of the omission traces to an unresolved V gene where checked; the cause of the rest is unknown. V and J calls and clone size come straight from that table; D and trimming were deduced from the DNA. The sample table holds about 170,000 clones, of which approximately 80% were seen once. The ten biggest clones cover about 1.2% of the sample.

This clone was detected only a few times. Its specific antigen is unknown. No quality values exist for individual bases; no much larger clone is one base distant. Specimen: PBMCs. The chain couples TRBV18 to TRBJ2-5; TRBD1 could be the D gene, as 5 bases match. This TCR was sampled from a boy under 10 years old in good health and CMV-seronegative. The CDR3 reads CASSPLDTLFQETQYF. The nucleotides read TGTGCCAGCTCACCCTTGGACACTTTATTTCAAGAGACCCAGTACTTC. Here the CDR3 is joined to the reference TRBV18 and TRBJ2-5 genes, and the full variable domain is: NAGVMQNPRHLVRRRGQEARLRCSPMKGHSHVYWYRQLPEEGLKFMVYLQKENIIDESGMPKERFSAEFPKEGPSILRIQQVVRGDSAAYFCASSPLDTLFQETQYFGPGTRLLVL.